Listed below are T cell receptor beta chains from one sample, sequenced in a study of OX40 agonist ivuxolimab in advanced cancers. Sequenced by immunoSEQ multiplex PCR; TCRdb stores in-frame clones only, minus some. This table holds tens of thousands of clones, roughly 80% found once. The sequences come from CD4+ or CD8+ T cells sorted from blood, collected in a trial of the OX40 agonist ivuxolimab. These receptors all come from an adult with an advanced solid tumor such as melanoma, head and neck, liver or kidney cancer. Each CDR3 is given with its conserved first and last residue. The D gene is left open where the match is weak. Part of the rows lack a size; the others show once, few, many or a class for expanded clones.

j_call clone_size d_call v_call cdr3_nt cdr3_aa
TRBJ2-1 - - TRBV10-3 TGTGCCATCAGTGACTGGGGTTACAATGAGCAGTTCTTC CAISDWGYNEQFF
TRBJ2-7 few - TRBV7-2 TGTGCCAGCAGCGCCACGTCTAGCTCCTACGAGCAGTACTTC CASSATSSSYEQYF
TRBJ2-3 - - TRBV10-3 TGTGCCATCAGTGCGGACGGGTTCACAGATACGCAGTATTTT CAISADGFTDTQYF
TRBJ2-5 - TRBD2 TRBV5-4 TGTGCCAGCAGCAGACTAGCGGCGGAGACCCAGTACTTC CASSRLAAETQYF
TRBJ2-1 - - TRBV6-5 TGTGCCAGCAGTTACACGACAGTCGATGAGCAGTTCTTC CASSYTTVDEQFF
TRBJ2-7 - TRBD1 TRBV9 TGTGCCAGCAGCGTCTTACCGGGACAGGGTCCCTACGAGCAGTACTTC CASSVLPGQGPYEQYF
TRBJ1-4 - - TRBV5-4 TGTGCCAGCAGCCAAGGGGGGATTAGGGAAAAACTGTTTTTT CASSQGGIREKLFF
TRBJ2-3 - - TRBV9 TGTGCCAGCAGCTTATCTAGGTGGCAGAGCACAGATACGCAGTATTTT CASSLSRWQSTDTQYF
TRBJ1-3 - TRBD1 TRBV18 TGTGCCAGCTCACCAGGGACAGACTCTGGAAACACCATATATTTT CASSPGTDSGNTIYF
TRBJ2-5 once TRBD1 TRBV7-7 TGTGCCAGCAGCTTAGTCAGGGGGCCCCAAGAGACCCAGTACTTC CASSLVRGPQETQYF
TRBJ2-3 - - TRBV5-1 TGCGCCAGCAGCCAGCAGGGGGGAGGCACAGATACGCAGTATTTT CASSQQGGGTDTQYF
TRBJ1-5 - - TRBV27 TGTGCCAGCAGTCCCGGGACGGCTCCCGGGGGCAATCAGCCCCAGCATTTT CASSPGTAPGGNQPQHF
TRBJ2-3 - - TRBV4-2 TGTGCCAGCAGCCAAGATAAGGCGGGATTCAGCACAGATACGCAGTATTTT CASSQDKAGFSTDTQYF
TRBJ2-1 - TRBD1 TRBV7-9 TGTGCCAGCAGCTTATCACAGGGGGCAAGTGAGCAGTTCTTC CASSLSQGASEQFF
TRBJ1-2 - TRBD1 TRBV4-3 TGCGCCAGCAGCCAAGAGGGGGACAGGGAGGGCTATGGCTACACCTTC CASSQEGDREGYGYTF
TRBJ2-3 - TRBD2 TRBV6-1 TGTGCCAGCAGTGAACTAGCGGGGGGGCAAGGCACAGATACGCAGTATTTT CASSELAGGQGTDTQYF
TRBJ1-2 - - TRBV6-1 TGTGCCAGCAACGAAGAAGGGCGGTGGGGCTACACCTTC CASNEEGRWGYTF
TRBJ2-5 - - TRBV5-8 TGTGCCAGCAGCCCCACGCATCCGACCCAACAAGAGACCCAGTACTTC CASSPTHPTQQETQYF
TRBJ2-1 - TRBD1 TRBV9 TGTGCCAGCAGCAACCGGGACAGGCCTAATGAGCAGTTCTTC CASSNRDRPNEQFF
TRBJ2-1 - - TRBV10-3 TGTGCCATCAGTGCGTTAGGTGGGGGAAGGGACAATGAGCAGTTCTTC CAISALGGGRDNEQFF
TRBJ2-1 - TRBD2 TRBV30 TGTGCCTGGAGTCAGGGACTAGCGGGGGGGCCCTACAATGAGCAGTTCTTC CAWSQGLAGGPYNEQFF
TRBJ1-5 - TRBD1 TRBV27 TGTGCCAGCAGTCCCGGGGACAGTATGGGCAATCAGCCCCAGCATTTT CASSPGDSMGNQPQHF
TRBJ1-4 - - TRBV19 TGTGCCAGTAGTCCCCGGCAGCGGGATGAAAAGCTGTTTTTT CASSPRQRDEKLFF
TRBJ1-2 - - TRBV6-5 TGTGCCACCAGGGATGCAGGTCACTATGGCTACACCTTC CATRDAGHYGYTF
TRBJ2-1 - - TRBV7-2 TGTGCCAGCAGCTTGCATTTATCTAGCTACAATGAGCAGTTCTTC CASSLHLSSYNEQFF
TRBJ2-4 few TRBD1 TRBV5-4 TGTGCCAGCAGCTTTTCCGGGACAGGGACAAACATTCAGTACTTC CASSFSGTGTNIQYF
TRBJ1-4 - TRBD1 TRBV18 TGTGCCAGCTCACCCGACAGGGATGAAAAACTGTTTTTT CASSPDRDEKLFF
TRBJ2-1 - - TRBV10-2 TGCGCCAGCAGAGAATCAGGGCGCTCCTACAATGAGCAGTTCTTC CASRESGRSYNEQFF
TRBJ1-2 once - TRBV4-2 TGTGCCAGCAGCCAAGATGAGAGAACCTACTATGGCTACACCTTC CASSQDERTYYGYTF
TRBJ1-2 - TRBD1 TRBV5-6 TGTGCCAGCAGCCCGGGACAGGGATATGGCTACACCTTC CASSPGQGYGYTF
TRBJ2-2 once - TRBV4-1 TGCGCCAGCAGCCAGGGGGCAATGGGGCACCGGGGAGCTGTTTTT CASSQGAMGHRGAVF
TRBJ1-2 - - TRBV11-1 TGTGCCAGCAGCTTATCAGGTGGGGGTGGCTACACCTTC CASSLSGGGGYTF
TRBJ2-1 - - TRBV9 TGTGCCAGCAGCGAAATACAGGGATTCAACAATGAGCAGTTCTTC CASSEIQGFNNEQFF
TRBJ2-7 - TRBD2 TRBV7-2 TGTGCCAGCAGCCCCGGGACTAGCACTTACGAGCAGTACTTC CASSPGTSTYEQYF
TRBJ1-2 - - TRBV29-1 TGCAGCGTTGGCTTGACCTATGGCTACACCTTC CSVGLTYGYTF
TRBJ2-7 - TRBD1 TRBV28 TGTGCCAGCCGGCCGGGACAGGGGTACGAGCAGTACTTC CASRPGQGYEQYF
TRBJ2-3 - TRBD2 TRBV4-1 TGCGCCAGCAGCCAAGTCGCGGTACGTGGCCTAGCGGGCGAGACGGGCACAGATACGCAGTATTTT CASSQVAVRGLAGETGTDTQYF
TRBJ1-1 - - TRBV29-1 TGCAGCGCCCAAATCCCCGGGGTGAACACTGAAGCTTTCTTT CSAQIPGVNTEAFF
TRBJ1-1 - - TRBV28 TGTGCCAGCAGCCGGACCTCGGGCTGGAACACTGAAGCTTTCTTT CASSRTSGWNTEAFF
TRBJ2-7 - TRBD1 TRBV7-2 TGTGCCAGCAGTTCACACAGGGGAACCTACGAGCAGTACTTC CASSSHRGTYEQYF
TRBJ1-1 - - TRBV29-1 TGCAGCGTTGAAGCAGGGAAAGGGGGGACTGAAGCTTTCTTT CSVEAGKGGTEAFF
TRBJ2-1 - TRBD1 TRBV28 TGTGCCAGCAGTGTACAGGGGAGAACCTACAATGAGCAGTTCTTC CASSVQGRTYNEQFF
TRBJ1-1 - - TRBV4-2 TGTGCCAGCAGCCACCAGGAACAGGCTCGGAGAGACACTGAAGCTTTCTTT CASSHQEQARRDTEAFF
TRBJ2-3 - - TRBV4-1 TGCGCCAGCAGCCCCGGGACTTTTCTTGGCACAGATACGCAGTATTTT CASSPGTFLGTDTQYF
TRBJ2-3 - - TRBV7-2 TGTGCCAGCAGCTTTTTGGCTTCTGCGGATACGCAGTATTTT CASSFLASADTQYF
TRBJ2-1 - TRBD1 TRBV6-1 TGTGCCAGCAGTGAAAACAGGGGTCCTGAGCAGTTCTTC CASSENRGPEQFF
TRBJ2-7 - - TRBV5-5 TGTGCCAGCAGCTCGGGGCCCTGGAAGGAGCAGTACTTC CASSSGPWKEQYF
TRBJ2-5 - - TRBV29-1 TGCAGCGTTGAGGGGCAGCTCCAAGAGACCCAGTACTTC CSVEGQLQETQYF
TRBJ2-7 once TRBD1 TRBV15 TGTGCCACCAGCAGGGGGGACAGGGGGTTTTGGGACGAGCAGTACTTC CATSRGDRGFWDEQYF